This paragraph covers one T cell receptor (beta chain) sequence. No antigen is known for it. Clones were read by immunoSEQ multiplex PCR, and TCRdb kept only the in-frame ones, dropping some. The sample has some 5,800 clones, 70% to 75% seen once; the top ten hold about a tenth. This sample stems from a study of chemoradiotherapy in HPV16-positive cancers. Study details: A couple of HPV16-positive patients' cells yielded candidate HPV-specific clones and common motifs.

The V end was cut by 4 bases, the J end by 4 bases, with 15 bases between. The CDR3 covers 15 residues. In germline, CDR1 is SGHRS, CDR2 YFSETQ. Study results and caveats: Non-HPV-specific T cells did not expand in tumors during treatment, whereas candidate HPV-specific clones and E7-related motifs did.

The chain combines TRBV5-1 with TRBJ1-3; possible D gene TRBD1, 5 bases. Collection took place from a patient who underwent chemoradiotherapy. The receptor was derived from a human donor with HPV-associated anogenital cancer. The CDR3 DNA reads as TGCGCCAGCAGCCCCGACAGTCCGGGAGGAAACACCATATATTTT. Translation: CASSPDSPGGNTIYF. Drawing the rest from reference TRBV5-1 and TRBJ1-3, the complete variable domain is KAGVTQTPRYLIKTRGQQVTLSCSPISGHRSVSWYQQTPGQGLQFLFEYFSETQRNKGNFPGRFSGRQFSNSRSEMNVSTLELGDSALYLCASSPDSPGGNTIYFGEGSWLTVV.